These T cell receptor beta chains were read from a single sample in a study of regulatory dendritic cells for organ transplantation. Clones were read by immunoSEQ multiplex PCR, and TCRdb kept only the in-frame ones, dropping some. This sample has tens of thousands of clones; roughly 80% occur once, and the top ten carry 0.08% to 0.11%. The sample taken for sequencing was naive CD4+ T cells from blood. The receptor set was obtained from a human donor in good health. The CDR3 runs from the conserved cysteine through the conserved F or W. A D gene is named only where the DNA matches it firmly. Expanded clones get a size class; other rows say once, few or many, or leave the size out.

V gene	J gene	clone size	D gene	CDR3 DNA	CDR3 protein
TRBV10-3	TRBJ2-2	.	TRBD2	TGTGCCGCCGGCCGGGGGGGCCGCGGCGGGGAGCTGTTTTTT	CAAGRGGRGGELFF
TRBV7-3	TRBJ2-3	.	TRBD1	TGTGCCAGCAGCGATACCGGGACAGGGGGCGGGGATACGCAGTATTTT	CASSDTGTGGGDTQYF
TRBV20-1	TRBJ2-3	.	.	TGCAGTGCTAGCAACACAGATACGCAGTATTTT	CSASNTDTQYF
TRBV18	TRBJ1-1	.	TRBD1	TGTGCCAGCTCTCCCTCTCCGGACAGGGCCACTGAAGCTTTCTTT	CASSPSPDRATEAFF
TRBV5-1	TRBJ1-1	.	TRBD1	TGCGCCAGCAGCCCTGGCCGCTTGTGGGGACAGGGGGCAAGGAACACTGAAGCTTTCTTT	CASSPGRLWGQGARNTEAFF
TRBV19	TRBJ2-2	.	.	TGTGCCAGTATCAACTCCTTCCATCGCGGGGGCTCTTGGAACACCGGGGAGCTGTTTTTT	CASINSFHRGGSWNTGELFF
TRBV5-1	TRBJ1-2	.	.	TGCGCCAGCAGCTTGGTGGCCCGGAGGGATGGCTACACCTTC	CASSLVARRDGYTF
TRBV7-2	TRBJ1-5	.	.	TGTGCCAGCAGCTTACAGGGGCAGAGCAATCAGCCCCAGCATTTT	CASSLQGQSNQPQHF
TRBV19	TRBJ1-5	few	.	TGTGCCAGTAGTATCACCTCAACAGGGATGGGTCAGCCCCAGCATTTT	CASSITSTGMGQPQHF
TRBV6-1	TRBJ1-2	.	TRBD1	TGTGCCAGCAGTGACGGACAGGACTATGGCTACACCTTC	CASSDGQDYGYTF
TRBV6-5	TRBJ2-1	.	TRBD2	TGTGCCAGCAGCTTTTCCGGGACTAGCGGCCGCGAGCAGTTCTTC	CASSFSGTSGREQFF
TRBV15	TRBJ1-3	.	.	TGTGCCACCAGCGCAGACCAGGGCTCTGGAAACACCATATATTTT	CATSADQGSGNTIYF
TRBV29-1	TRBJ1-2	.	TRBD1	TGCAGCGTGAGGACAGGGGACTATGGCTACACCTTC	CSVRTGDYGYTF
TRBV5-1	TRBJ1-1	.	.	TGCGCCAGCAGCTCGAGCCAGAACACTGAAGCTTTCTTT	CASSSSQNTEAFF
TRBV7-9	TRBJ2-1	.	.	TGTGCCAGCAGCTTAAGGGGGGGGCCGAATGAGCAGTTCTTC	CASSLRGGPNEQFF
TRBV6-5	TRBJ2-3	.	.	TGTGCCAGCAGCGTTCCAGGGGTAGATACGCAGTATTTT	CASSVPGVDTQYF
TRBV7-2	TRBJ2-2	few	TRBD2	TGTGCCAGCAGCCCAGGACTAGCCGGGGAGCTGTTTTTT	CASSPGLAGELFF
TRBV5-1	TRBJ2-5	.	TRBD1	TGCGCCAGCAGCTGGGTGGCGGGACAGGGTATTGAAGAGACCCAGTACTTC	CASSWVAGQGIEETQYF
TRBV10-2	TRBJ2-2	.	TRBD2	TGCGCCAGCAGCGGGACTAGCGGGGGGGCTGCGAACACCGGGGAGCTGTTTTTT	CASSGTSGGAANTGELFF